This T cell receptor beta chain comes out of a study of T cell responses to AZD1222 COVID-19 vaccine. Findings and caveats of the study: The breadth and depth of Spike-specific TCRs increased once two AZD1222 doses had been given. Nearly half of the spike-specific TCRs reportedly recognize variant regions that carry no mutations. Without day 14 samples, only post-peak T cell repertoires were studied.

As to this clone: What it recognizes is unknown.

The assay was immunoSEQ multiplex PCR, and TCRdb's table has in-frame clones only and misses some. The sample carries about 180,000 clones, roughly 89% recorded once. The CDR3 is made up of 13 amino acids. V gave up 3 bases and J gave up 7 bases, with 12 bases separating them. The germline gives CDR1 GTSNPN, CDR2 SVGIG (reference sequence). The chain employs TRBV30 and TRBJ2-2; D remains ambiguous. Here the sequenced sample was peripheral blood, taken on day 0 of AZD1222 vaccination. This receptor was identified in an adult in good health. For the CDR3, the DNA is TGTGCCTGGAGCCCTATTAGTAACGGGGAGCTGTTTTTT. Its protein is CAWSPISNGELFF. The full variable domain, rest sourced from reference TRBV30 and TRBJ2-2, is SQTIHQWPATLVQPVGSPLSLECTVEGTSNPNLYWYRQAAGRGLQLLFYSVGIGQISSEVPQNLSASRPQDRQFILSSKKLLLSDSGFYLCAWSPISNGELFFGEGSRLTVL.